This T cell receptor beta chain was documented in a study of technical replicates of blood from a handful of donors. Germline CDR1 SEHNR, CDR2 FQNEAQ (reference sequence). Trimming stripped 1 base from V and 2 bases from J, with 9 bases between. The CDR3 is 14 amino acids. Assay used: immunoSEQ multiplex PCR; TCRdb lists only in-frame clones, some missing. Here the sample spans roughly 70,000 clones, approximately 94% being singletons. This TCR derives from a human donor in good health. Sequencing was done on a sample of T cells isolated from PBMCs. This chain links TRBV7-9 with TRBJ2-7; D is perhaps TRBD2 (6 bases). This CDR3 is CASSLGGVTYEQYF. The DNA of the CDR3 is TGTGCCAGCAGCTTAGGGGGGGTGACCTACGAGCAGTACTTC.